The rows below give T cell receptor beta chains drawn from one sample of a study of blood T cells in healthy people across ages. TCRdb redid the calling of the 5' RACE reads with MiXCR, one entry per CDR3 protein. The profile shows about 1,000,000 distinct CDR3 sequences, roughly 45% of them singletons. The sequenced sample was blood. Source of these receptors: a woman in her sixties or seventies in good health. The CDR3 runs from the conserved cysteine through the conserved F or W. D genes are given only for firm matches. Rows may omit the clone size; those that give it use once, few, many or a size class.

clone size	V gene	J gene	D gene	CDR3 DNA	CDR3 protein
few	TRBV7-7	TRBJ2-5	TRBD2	TGTGCCAGCAGCCCTTTAGCGGGAGTCAGGCAAGAGACCCAGTACTTC	CASSPLAGVRQETQYF
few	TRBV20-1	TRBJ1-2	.	TGCAGTGCTAGAGATCAGGGTGGCTACACCTTC	CSARDQGGYTF
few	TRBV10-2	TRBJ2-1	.	TGCGCCAGCAGATCCGCCCGCACCCCCGGGACACACTACAATGAGCAGTTCTTC	CASRSARTPGTHYNEQFF
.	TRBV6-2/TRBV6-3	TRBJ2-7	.	TGTGCCAGCAGTGTCCCGGGACTGACCGACGAGCAGTACTTC	CASSVPGLTDEQYF
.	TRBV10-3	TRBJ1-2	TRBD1	TGTGCCATCAGTGGTCTGACAGGGTCTAACTATGGCTACACCTTC	CAISGLTGSNYGYTF
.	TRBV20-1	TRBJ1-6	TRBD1	TGCAGTGCTAGAGACTCAAGACAGGGGGCGAGTTTTCCCCTCCACTTT	CSARDSRQGASFPLHF
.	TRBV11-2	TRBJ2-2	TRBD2	TGTGCCAGCAGCTTACCGGGCGGGGGAACCGGGGAGCTGTTTTTT	CASSLPGGGTGELFF
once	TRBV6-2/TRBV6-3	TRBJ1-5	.	TGTGCCAGCAGCGCCGGGAGCAGGGGTAATCAGCCCCAGCATTTT	CASSAGSRGNQPQHF
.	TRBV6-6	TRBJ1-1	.	TGTGCCAGCAGTTACTCGGACAGGAACACTGAAGCTTTCTTT	CASSYSDRNTEAFF
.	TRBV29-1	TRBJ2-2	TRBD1	TGCAGCGTAGCGGACAGGGTAACACCGGGGGAGCTGTTTTTT	CSVADRVTPGELFF
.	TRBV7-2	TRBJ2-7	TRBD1	TGTGCCAGCAGCTTTGACAGGGCTGCTCGCGAGCAGTACTTC	CASSFDRAAREQYF
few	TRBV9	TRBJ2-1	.	TGTGCCAGCAGCGCTTTCGTCATTACCTCCTACAATGAGCAGTTCTTC	CASSAFVITSYNEQFF
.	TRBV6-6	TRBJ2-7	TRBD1	TGTGCCAGCCAAGGGACAGCCCTATCCTACGAGCAGTACTTC	CASQGTALSYEQYF
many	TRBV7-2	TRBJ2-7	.	TGTGCCAGCAGCTTAGCGGCCACAGGGTACTACGAGCAGTACTTC	CASSLAATGYYEQYF
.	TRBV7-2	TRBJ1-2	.	TGTGCCAGCAGCCCGGACGGCGCTAACTATGGCTACACCTTC	CASSPDGANYGYTF
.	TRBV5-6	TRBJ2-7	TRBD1	TGTGCCAGCAGCTTGGAGGACAGGGCTTCCGAGCAGTACTTC	CASSLEDRASEQYF
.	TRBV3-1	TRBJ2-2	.	TGTGCCCCCCGGGTAGGGGCTGGCGGGGAGCTGTTTTTT	CAPRVGAGGELFF
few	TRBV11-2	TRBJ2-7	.	TGTGCCAGCAGCCGGGGACGGTGGAGTCCCTACGAGCAGTACTTC	CASSRGRWSPYEQYF
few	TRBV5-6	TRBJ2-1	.	TGTGCCAGCAGCTTGGGTACAGGGTTCAATGAGCAGTTCTTC	CASSLGTGFNEQFF
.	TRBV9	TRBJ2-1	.	TGTGCCAGCGCTTTATCGGGTCAGCTCTACAATGAGCAGTTCTTC	CASALSGQLYNEQFF
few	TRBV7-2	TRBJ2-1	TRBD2	TGTGCCAGCAGCTTAGCCCTCCCGGCGGGAGAGGGCAATGAGCAGTTCTTC	CASSLALPAGEGNEQFF
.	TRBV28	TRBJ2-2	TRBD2	TGTGCCAGCATTACTAGCGGGAGAGCCGGGGAGCTGTTTTTT	CASITSGRAGELFF
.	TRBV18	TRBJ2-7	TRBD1	TGTGCCAGCTCACCTGACAGGGGCAAGACCTACGAGCAGTACTTC	CASSPDRGKTYEQYF
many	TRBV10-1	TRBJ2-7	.	TGCGCCAGCAGTGAAGACACCCGCTCCTACGAGCAGTACTTC	CASSEDTRSYEQYF
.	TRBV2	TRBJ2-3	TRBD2	TGTGCCAGCACCCAAAATGGTCTAGCGGGATTCACAGATACGCAGTATTTT	CASTQNGLAGFTDTQYF
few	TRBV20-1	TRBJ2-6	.	TGCAGTGCGTGGATGGGGGCCAACGTCCTGACTTTC	CSAWMGANVLTF
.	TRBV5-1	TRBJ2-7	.	TGCGCCAGCAGCTTGACACAAAACTACGAGCAGTACTTC	CASSLTQNYEQYF
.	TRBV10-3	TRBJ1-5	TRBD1	TGTGCCATCAGTGAAACAGGGGGCATGGGTCAGCCCCAGCATTTT	CAISETGGMGQPQHF
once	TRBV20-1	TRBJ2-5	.	TGCAGTGCTAGAGATTATAGCGGAGGGGAGACCCAGTACTTC	CSARDYSGGETQYF
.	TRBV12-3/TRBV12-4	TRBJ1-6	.	TGTGCCAGCAGATTCACAGGGAACTCACCCCTCCACTTT	CASRFTGNSPLHF
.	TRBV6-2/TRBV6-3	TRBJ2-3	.	TGTGCCAGCAGCTTAGGAACCCTAACGGCGGGAGATACGCAGTATTTT	CASSLGTLTAGDTQYF
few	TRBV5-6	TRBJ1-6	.	TGTGCCAGCAGCTTGGCCGCGTCGGCCCGGCCCCTCCACTTT	CASSLAASARPLHF
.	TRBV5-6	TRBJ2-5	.	TGTGCCAGCAGCTTGGTGAAGGGCGTCCAAGAGACCCAGTACTTC	CASSLVKGVQETQYF
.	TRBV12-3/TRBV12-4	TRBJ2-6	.	TGTGCCAGCAGTTTAGCCCCCAAAGTCTCTGGGGCCAACGTCCTGACTTTC	CASSLAPKVSGANVLTF
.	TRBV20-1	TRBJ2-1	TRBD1	TGCAGTGCAAGACGGGACAGGGCCTACAATGAGCAGTTCTTC	CSARRDRAYNEQFF
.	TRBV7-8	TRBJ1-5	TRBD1	TGTGCCAGCAGCTACGGACAGGGGATACCTGGCAATCAGCCCCAGCATTTT	CASSYGQGIPGNQPQHF
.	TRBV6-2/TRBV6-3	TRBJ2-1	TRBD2	TGTGCCAGCAGACGGGGACTAGCGGGAGTAACTGAGCAGTTCTTC	CASRRGLAGVTEQFF
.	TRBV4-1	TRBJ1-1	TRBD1	TGCGCCAGCAGCCCGACAGGGACGGGAATCGCTTTCTTT	CASSPTGTGIAFF
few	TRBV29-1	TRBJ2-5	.	TGCAGCGTTGGCACTAGCTTGGAGACCCAGTACTTC	CSVGTSLETQYF
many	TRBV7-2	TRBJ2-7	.	TGTGCCAGCAGCTTACGGCAGGGCTCCTACGAGCAGTACTTC	CASSLRQGSYEQYF